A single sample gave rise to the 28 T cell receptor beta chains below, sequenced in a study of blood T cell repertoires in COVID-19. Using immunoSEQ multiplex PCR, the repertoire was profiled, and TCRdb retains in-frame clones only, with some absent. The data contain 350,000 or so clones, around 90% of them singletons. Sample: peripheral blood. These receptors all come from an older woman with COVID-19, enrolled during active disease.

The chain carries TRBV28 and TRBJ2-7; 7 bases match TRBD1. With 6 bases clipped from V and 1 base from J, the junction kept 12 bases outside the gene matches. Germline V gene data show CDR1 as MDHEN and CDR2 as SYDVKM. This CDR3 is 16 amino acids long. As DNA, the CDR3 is TGTGCCAGCAGACGGAAAGGGACAGCAGGGTCCTACGAGCAGTACTTC. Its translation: CASRRKGTAGSYEQYF.

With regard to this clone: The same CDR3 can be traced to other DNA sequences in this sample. The CDR3 nucleotides read TGTGCCAGCTCACCTCTCGGGACAGCTAACACTGAAGCTTTCTTT. Translated, it gives CASSPLGTANTEAFF. J is TRBJ1-1 and V is TRBV18; 7 bases agree with TRBD1. CDR1 is KGHSH and CDR2 is LQKENI in the germline V gene. Trimming took 3 bases from V and 2 from J; bases not matched to a gene: 6. This CDR3 has 15 residues.

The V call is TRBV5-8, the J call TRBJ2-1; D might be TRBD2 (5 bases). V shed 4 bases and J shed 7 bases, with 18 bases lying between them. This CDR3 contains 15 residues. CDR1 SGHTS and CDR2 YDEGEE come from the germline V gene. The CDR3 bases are TGTGCCAGCAGCCCTGGACCGGGATATAGGAATGAGCAGTTCTTC. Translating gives CASSPGPGYRNEQFF.

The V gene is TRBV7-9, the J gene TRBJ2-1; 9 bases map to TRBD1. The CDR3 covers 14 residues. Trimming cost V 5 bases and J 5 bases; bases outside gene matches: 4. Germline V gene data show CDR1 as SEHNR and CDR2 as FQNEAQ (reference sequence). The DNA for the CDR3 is TGTGCCAGCAGCCTCGGACAGGGGAACAATGAGCAGTTCTTC. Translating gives CASSLGQGNNEQFF.

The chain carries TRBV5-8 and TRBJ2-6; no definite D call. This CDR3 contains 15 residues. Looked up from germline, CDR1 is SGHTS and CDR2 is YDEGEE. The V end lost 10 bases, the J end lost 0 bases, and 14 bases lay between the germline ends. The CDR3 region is CAVGLHISGANVLTF. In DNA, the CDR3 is TGTGCCGTCGGTCTCCATATCTCTGGGGCCAACGTCCTGACTTTC.

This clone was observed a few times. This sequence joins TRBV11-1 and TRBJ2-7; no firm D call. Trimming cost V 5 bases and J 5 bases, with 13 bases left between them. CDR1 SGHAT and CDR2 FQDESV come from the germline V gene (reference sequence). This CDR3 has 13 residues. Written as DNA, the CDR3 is TGTGCCAGCAGCCTGACAAGGAAGAACGAGCAGTACTTC. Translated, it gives CASSLTRKNEQYF.

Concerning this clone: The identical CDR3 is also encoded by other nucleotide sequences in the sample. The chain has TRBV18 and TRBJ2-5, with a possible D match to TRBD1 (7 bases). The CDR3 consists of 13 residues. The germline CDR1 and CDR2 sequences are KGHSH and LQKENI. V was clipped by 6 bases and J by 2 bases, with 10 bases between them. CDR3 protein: CASSGGQQETQYF. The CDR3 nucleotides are TGTGCCAGCTCGGGGGGACAGCAAGAGACCCAGTACTTC.

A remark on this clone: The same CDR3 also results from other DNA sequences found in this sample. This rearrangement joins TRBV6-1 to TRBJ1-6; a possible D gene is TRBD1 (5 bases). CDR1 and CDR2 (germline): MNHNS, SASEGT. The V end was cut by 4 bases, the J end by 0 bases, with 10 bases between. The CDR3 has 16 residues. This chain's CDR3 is CASSGGESSYNSPLHF. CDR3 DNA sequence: TGTGCCAGCAGTGGGGGGGAAAGCTCCTATAATTCACCCCTCCACTTT.

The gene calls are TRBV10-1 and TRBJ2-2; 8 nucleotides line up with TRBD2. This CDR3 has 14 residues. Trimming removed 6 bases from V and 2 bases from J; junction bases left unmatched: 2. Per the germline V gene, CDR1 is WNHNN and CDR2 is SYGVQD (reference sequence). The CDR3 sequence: CASRTSANTGELFF. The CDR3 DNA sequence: TGCGCCAGCAGGACTAGCGCCAACACCGGGGAGCTGTTTTTT.

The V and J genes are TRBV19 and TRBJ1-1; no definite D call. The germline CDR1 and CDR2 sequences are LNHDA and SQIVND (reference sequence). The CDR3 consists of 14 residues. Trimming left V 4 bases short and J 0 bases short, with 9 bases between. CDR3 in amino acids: CASSRREMNTEAFF. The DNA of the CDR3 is TGTGCCAGTAGTAGGCGGGAGATGAACACTGAAGCTTTCTTT.

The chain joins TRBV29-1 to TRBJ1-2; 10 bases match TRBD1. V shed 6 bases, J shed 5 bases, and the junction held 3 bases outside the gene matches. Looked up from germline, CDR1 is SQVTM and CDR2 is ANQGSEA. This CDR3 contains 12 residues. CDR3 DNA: TGCAGCGTCTCGGGACAGGGGTATGGCTACACCTTC. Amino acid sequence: CSVSGQGYGYTF.

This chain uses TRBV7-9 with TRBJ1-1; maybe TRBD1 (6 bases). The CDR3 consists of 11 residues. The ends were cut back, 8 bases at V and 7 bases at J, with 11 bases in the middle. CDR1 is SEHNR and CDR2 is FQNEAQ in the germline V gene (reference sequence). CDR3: CASLQGLEAFF. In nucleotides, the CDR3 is TGTGCCAGCCTACAGGGCCTTGAAGCTTTCTTT.

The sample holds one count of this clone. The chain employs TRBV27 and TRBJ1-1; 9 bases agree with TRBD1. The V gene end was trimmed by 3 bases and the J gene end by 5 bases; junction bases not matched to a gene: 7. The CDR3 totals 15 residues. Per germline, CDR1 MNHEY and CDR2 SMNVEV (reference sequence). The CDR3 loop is CASSLADRGFTEAFF. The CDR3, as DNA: TGTGCCAGCAGTTTGGCGGACAGGGGCTTTACTGAAGCTTTCTTT.

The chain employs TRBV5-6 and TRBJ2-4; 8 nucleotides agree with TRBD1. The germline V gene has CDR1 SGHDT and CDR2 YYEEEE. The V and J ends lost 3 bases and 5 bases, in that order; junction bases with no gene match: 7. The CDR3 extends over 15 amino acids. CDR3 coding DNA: TGTGCCAGCAGCTCTCTGGGACAGGTGGAAAACATTCAGTACTTC. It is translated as CASSSLGQVENIQYF. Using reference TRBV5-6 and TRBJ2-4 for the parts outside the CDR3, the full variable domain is DAGVTQSPTHLIKTRGQQVTLRCSPKSGHDTVSWYQQALGQGPQFIFQYYEEEERQRGNFPDRFSGHQFPNYSSELNVNALLLGDSALYLCASSSLGQVENIQYFGAGTRLSVL.

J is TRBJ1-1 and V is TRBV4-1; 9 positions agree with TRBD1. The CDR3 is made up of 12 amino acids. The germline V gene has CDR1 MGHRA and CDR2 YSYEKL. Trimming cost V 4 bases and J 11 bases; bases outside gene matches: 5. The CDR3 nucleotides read TGCGCCAGCAGCCCGGGGACAGGGATGGCTTTCTTT. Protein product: CASSPGTGMAFF.

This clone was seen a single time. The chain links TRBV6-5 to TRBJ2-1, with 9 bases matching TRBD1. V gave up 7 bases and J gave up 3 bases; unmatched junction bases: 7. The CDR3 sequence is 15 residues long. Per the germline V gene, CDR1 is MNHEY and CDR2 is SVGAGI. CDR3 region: CASTPTGGSYNEQFF. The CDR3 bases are TGTGCCAGCACCCCAACAGGGGGCAGCTACAATGAGCAGTTCTTC.

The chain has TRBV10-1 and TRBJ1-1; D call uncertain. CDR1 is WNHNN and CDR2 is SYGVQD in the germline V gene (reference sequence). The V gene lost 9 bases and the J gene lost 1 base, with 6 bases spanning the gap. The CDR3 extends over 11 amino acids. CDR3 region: CARTGNTEAFF. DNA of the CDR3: TGCGCCAGAACCGGGAACACTGAAGCTTTCTTT.

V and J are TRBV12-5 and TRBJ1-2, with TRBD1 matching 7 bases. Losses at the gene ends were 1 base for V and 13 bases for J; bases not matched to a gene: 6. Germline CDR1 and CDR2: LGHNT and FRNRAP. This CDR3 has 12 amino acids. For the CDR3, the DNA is TGTGCTAGTGGTTTGGACCAGGGGGTGACCACCTTC. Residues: CASGLDQGVTTF.

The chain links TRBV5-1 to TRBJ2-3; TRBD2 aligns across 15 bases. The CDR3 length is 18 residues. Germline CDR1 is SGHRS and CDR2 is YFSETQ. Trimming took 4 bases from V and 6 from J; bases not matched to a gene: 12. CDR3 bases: TGCGCCAGCAGCCTTGGACTAGCGGGGGGGCCTAGGTCCGATACGCAGTATTTT. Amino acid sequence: CASSLGLAGGPRSDTQYF.

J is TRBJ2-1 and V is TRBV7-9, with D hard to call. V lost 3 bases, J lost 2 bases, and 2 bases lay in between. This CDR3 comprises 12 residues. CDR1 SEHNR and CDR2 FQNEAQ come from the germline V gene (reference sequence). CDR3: CASSFTYNEQFF. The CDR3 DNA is TGTGCCAGCAGCTTTACCTACAATGAGCAGTTCTTC.

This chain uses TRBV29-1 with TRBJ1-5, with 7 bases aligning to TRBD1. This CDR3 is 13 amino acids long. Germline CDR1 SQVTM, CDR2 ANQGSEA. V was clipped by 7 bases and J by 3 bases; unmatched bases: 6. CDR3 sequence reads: CSAAGQANQPQHF. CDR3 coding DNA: TGCAGCGCCGCCGGACAGGCCAATCAGCCCCAGCATTTT.

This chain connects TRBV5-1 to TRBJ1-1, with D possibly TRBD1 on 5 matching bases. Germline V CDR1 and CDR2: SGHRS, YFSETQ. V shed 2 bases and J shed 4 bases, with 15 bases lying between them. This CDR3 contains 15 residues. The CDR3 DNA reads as TGCGCCAGCAGCTTTGAACGGGGAGGGGTCACTGAAGCTTTCTTT. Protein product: CASSFERGGVTEAFF.

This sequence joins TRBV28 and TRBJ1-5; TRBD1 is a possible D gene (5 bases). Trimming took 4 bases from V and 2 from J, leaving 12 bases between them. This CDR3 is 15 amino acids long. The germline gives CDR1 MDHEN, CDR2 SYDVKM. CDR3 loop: CASSYPRGGNQPQHF. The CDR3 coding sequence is TGTGCCAGCAGTTACCCGCGGGGCGGCAATCAGCCCCAGCATTTT.

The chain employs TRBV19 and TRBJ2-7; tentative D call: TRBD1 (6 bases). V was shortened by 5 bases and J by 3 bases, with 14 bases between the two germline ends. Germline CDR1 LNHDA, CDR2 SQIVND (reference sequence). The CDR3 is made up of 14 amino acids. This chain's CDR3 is CASSRQANNYEQYF. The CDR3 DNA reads TGTGCCAGTAGTCGACAGGCAAACAACTACGAGCAGTACTTC.

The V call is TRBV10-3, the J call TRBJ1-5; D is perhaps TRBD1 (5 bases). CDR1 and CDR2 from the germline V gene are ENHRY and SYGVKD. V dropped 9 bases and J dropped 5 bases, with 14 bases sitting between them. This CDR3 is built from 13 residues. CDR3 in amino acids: CAMGGGAYQPQHF. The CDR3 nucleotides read TGTGCCATGGGCGGCGGGGCTTATCAGCCCCAGCATTTT.

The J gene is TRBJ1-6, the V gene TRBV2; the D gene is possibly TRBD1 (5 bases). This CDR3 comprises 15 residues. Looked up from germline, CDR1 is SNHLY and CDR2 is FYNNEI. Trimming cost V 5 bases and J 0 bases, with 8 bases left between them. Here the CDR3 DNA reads TGTGCCAGCAGTCGACAGAGCTCCTATAATTCACCCCTCCACTTT. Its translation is CASSRQSSYNSPLHF.

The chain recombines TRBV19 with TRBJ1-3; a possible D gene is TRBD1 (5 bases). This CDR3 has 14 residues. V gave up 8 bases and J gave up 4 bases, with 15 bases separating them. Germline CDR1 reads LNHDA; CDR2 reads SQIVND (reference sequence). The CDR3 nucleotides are TGTGCCAGTGCTGCGGCGGGGGTAGGAAACACCATATATTTT. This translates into CASAAAGVGNTIYF.

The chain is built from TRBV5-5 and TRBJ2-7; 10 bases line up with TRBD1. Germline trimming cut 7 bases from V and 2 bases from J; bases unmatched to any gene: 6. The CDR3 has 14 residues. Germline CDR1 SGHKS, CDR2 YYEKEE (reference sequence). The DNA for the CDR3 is TGTGCCAGCTCCATGGGACAGGGGACCTACGAGCAGTACTTC. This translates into CASSMGQGTYEQYF.